One sample yielded the 7 T cell receptor beta chains listed below, sequenced in a study of shared clonotypes between healthy human individuals (TCRdb year 2020). The library was prepared using the immunoSEQ multiplex PCR assay. The clones in this table, taken by TCRdb from immuneACCESS, are in-frame only. Not every clone is retained; where verified, under half of the shortfall comes from an unresolved V gene, and the cause of the rest is unknown. The sample records roughly 1.5 million clones, approximately 98% of which are singletons. The top ten clonotypes cover approximately 0.44% of the sample. The sample comprised naive CD4+ T cells sorted from blood. The cell subset or site label corresponds to: CD45RA+ positively selected. The receptors stem from a man between 25 and 39 years old in good health.

V usage is TRBV6-1 and J usage is TRBJ1-1; TRBD1 might be the D (6 bases). V shed 3 bases and J shed 0 bases, with 8 bases lying between them. Germline CDR1 reads MNHNS; CDR2 reads SASEGT. The CDR3 covers 14 residues. The CDR3 DNA follows: TGTGCCAGCAGTGACAGGGGTATGAACACTGAAGCTTTCTTT. Protein sequence: CASSDRGMNTEAFF.

The rearrangement links TRBV19 to TRBJ1-3; the match to TRBD1 covers 9 bases. V lost 3 bases, J lost 4 bases, and 7 bases stayed unmatched. Germline V gene data show CDR1 as LNHDA and CDR2 as SQIVND (reference sequence). CDR3 length: 16 amino acids. The CDR3 reads CASSIKGQGYGNTIYF. DNA of the CDR3: TGTGCCAGTAGTATTAAGGGACAGGGCTACGGAAACACCATATATTTT.

The J gene is TRBJ2-1, the V gene TRBV29-1; possible D gene TRBD1, 5 bases. CDR3 length: 17 residues. Trimming pared 0 bases from V and 0 bases from J, leaving 15 bases between. CDR1 and CDR2 (germline): SQVTM, ANQGSEA. The CDR3 protein is CSVEDLDSSFSYNEQFF. DNA for the CDR3: TGCAGCGTTGAAGATCTCGACAGTTCCTTCTCCTACAATGAGCAGTTCTTC.

A single count supports this clone. The V call is TRBV7-2, the J call TRBJ2-4, with unresolved D. This CDR3 is 13 amino acids long. From germline, CDR1 is SGHTA and CDR2 FQGNSA. Trimming took 5 bases from V and 5 from J, leaving 10 bases between them. The DNA of the CDR3 is TGTGCCAGCAGCCAGTGGCCAGAAAACATTCAGTACTTC. Its protein is CASSQWPENIQYF.

The count of this clone is one. This chain links TRBV27 with TRBJ2-3; 8 bases fit TRBD2. The V and J ends lost 5 bases and 4 bases, in that order; junction bases with no gene match: 5. CDR3 size: 14 residues. From germline, CDR1 is MNHEY and CDR2 SMNVEV (reference sequence). The CDR3 DNA sequence: TGTGCCAGCAGTCCTAAGCGGGAGTCAGATACGCAGTATTTT. Translating it yields CASSPKRESDTQYF.

The rearrangement links TRBV5-1 to TRBJ2-3; the D is unclear. V dropped 3 bases and J dropped 2 bases, with 7 bases sitting between them. Looked up from germline, CDR1 is SGHRS and CDR2 is YFSETQ. The CDR3 runs 13 residues. CDR3 sequence (DNA): TGCGCCAGCAGCTCCTCGCCCACAGATACGCAGTATTTT. This sequence encodes CASSSSPTDTQYF.

The DNA of the CDR3 is TGTGCCAGCAGCGGGACAGGTGTGTACAATGAGCAGTTCTTC. This sequence encodes CASSGTGVYNEQFF. V is TRBV9 and J is TRBJ2-1; TRBD1 aligns across 7 bases. V was clipped by 3 bases and J by 4 bases; unmatched bases: 4. The CDR3 is 14 residues long. CDR1 SGDLS and CDR2 YYNGEE come from the germline V gene.